The TCR beta chain described here comes from a study of early T cells in non-severe SARS-CoV-2 infection. The TCR library protocol was used to attach unique molecular identifiers. These identifiers were attached to individual cDNA molecules. Using its own MiXCR run on the 5' RACE reads, TCRdb lists one record per CDR3 protein. This sample has under 60,000 distinct CDR3 sequences, with 8.5% to 10% found just once. Of note for this clonotype: What it binds is not known.

Points from the study as a whole: VDJdb-based matching was biased toward anti-spike CD8 responses and missed private and CD4 specificities.

The CDR3 spans 14 residues. V lost 2 bases, J lost 3 bases, and 10 bases lay in between. Per the germline V gene, CDR1 is KGHSH and CDR2 is LQKENI. The chain uses TRBV18 and TRBJ1-2, with D perhaps matching TRBD1 (5 bases). The TCR originated in an adult who was a healthcare worker with PCR-confirmed SARS-CoV-2 infection or an uninfected control (not recorded which). Sequenced material: whole blood, taken at baseline. Here the CDR3 reads CASSPSGMDYGYTF. In nucleotides, the CDR3 is TGTGCCAGCTCACCATCAGGGATGGACTATGGCTACACCTTC.